What follows are 14 T cell receptor beta chains derived from one specimen sequenced in a study of blood T cell repertoires in COVID-19. Some clones are missing from TCRdb's copy, which holds only in-frame ones; the method was immunoSEQ multiplex PCR. The sample records approximately 260,000 clones, around nine tenths being singletons. Sequencing used PBMCs or T cells enriched from blood (not recorded which). The source of these receptors is a woman under 30 who had recovered from COVID-19.

The V call is TRBV7-2, the J call TRBJ1-6; TRBD1 agrees at 9 bases. CDR1 and CDR2 from the germline V gene are SGHTA and FQGNSA. The CDR3 totals 16 residues. V shed 4 bases, J shed 4 bases, and the junction held 5 bases outside the gene matches. Here the CDR3 DNA reads TGTGCCAGCAGCTCACAGACAGGGGGGTATAATTCACCCCTCCACTTT. Its translation is CASSSQTGGYNSPLHF.

This chain connects TRBV6-4 to TRBJ2-1, with 8 bases that match TRBD2. Germline CDR1 reads MRHNA; CDR2 reads SNTAGT. Trimming removed 4 bases from V and 0 bases from J; junction bases left unmatched: 2. CDR3 length equals 15 residues. The DNA for the CDR3 is TGTGCCAGCAGTGTTACTAGCGGCTCCTACAATGAGCAGTTCTTC. This translates into CASSVTSGSYNEQFF.

This clone was seen only once. V is TRBV15 and J is TRBJ1-2, with D unresolved. Germline lookup yields CDR1 LNHNV and CDR2 YYDKDF (reference sequence). The CDR3 runs 14 residues. V gave up 1 base and J gave up 4 bases, with 10 bases separating them. CDR3: CATSRGGPAYGYTF. Written as DNA, the CDR3 is TGTGCCACCAGCAGAGGAGGGCCAGCCTATGGCTACACCTTC. The complete variable domain, with remaining parts taken from reference TRBV15 and TRBJ1-2, reads DAMVIQNPRYQVTQFGKPVTLSCSQTLNHNVMYWYQQKSSQAPKLLFHYYDKDFNNEADTPDNFQSRRPNTSFCFLDIRSPGLGDTAMYLCATSRGGPAYGYTFGSGTRLTVV.

This clone was picked up one time. V usage is TRBV28 and J usage is TRBJ1-2; TRBD1 aligns across 8 bases. The germline CDR1 and CDR2 sequences are MDHEN and SYDVKM. The J segment lost 8 bases and the V segment lost 8 bases, leaving 13 bases of the junction unmatched. This CDR3 contains 14 residues. CDR3 sequence: CASYKPTGVRGYTF. The CDR3 coding sequence is TGTGCCAGCTATAAGCCGACAGGGGTAAGGGGCTACACCTTC.

This chain joins TRBV7-8 and TRBJ2-1; 11 bases agree with TRBD1. The V segment lost 5 bases and the J segment 7 bases; nucleotides outside the gene matches: 7. CDR3 size: 15 residues. Germline values: CDR1 SGHVS, CDR2 FQNEAQ. As DNA, the CDR3 is TGTGCCAGCAGCAGAGGGACAGGGGGGCGAAATGAGCAGTTCTTC. Its translation: CASSRGTGGRNEQFF.

The chain recombines TRBV5-6 with TRBJ2-5, with D possibly TRBD2 on 7 matching bases. Trimming stripped 4 bases from V and 9 bases from J, with 13 bases between. The CDR3 is 12 residues long. Germline V lookup: CDR1 SGHDT, CDR2 YYEEEE. The CDR3 DNA reads TGTGCCAGCAGCGGAGGGGGGGGGCCCCAGTACTTC. It specifies CASSGGGGPQYF.

CDR3 residues: CASSSQRDTEAFF. CDR3 DNA sequence: TGTGCCAGCAGTTCACAGCGGGATACTGAAGCTTTCTTT. The rearrangement joins TRBV12-3 or TRBV12-4 to TRBJ1-1; D is unclear. The CDR3 runs to 13 residues. V was pared by 4 bases and J by 5 bases, with 11 bases between.

V usage is TRBV27 and J usage is TRBJ2-2; 8 bases fit TRBD1. CDR3 size: 16 residues. V shed 2 bases and J 4 bases; nucleotides not matched to a gene: 6. Germline V gene data show CDR1 as MNHEY and CDR2 as SMNVEV (reference sequence). The CDR3, as DNA: TGTGCCAGCAGTTTACAGGGGGCTTCTGTCACCGGGGAGCTGTTTTTT. It translates to CASSLQGASVTGELFF.

The chain joins TRBV27 to TRBJ2-7; D gene ambiguous. The CDR3 covers 12 residues. Trimming took 5 bases from V and 7 from J, leaving 12 bases between them. Germline CDR1 MNHEY, CDR2 SMNVEV (reference sequence). The CDR3: CASSPNSWEQYF. The CDR3 coding sequence is TGTGCCAGCAGTCCCAACTCGTGGGAGCAGTACTTC.

The J gene is TRBJ2-1, the V gene TRBV3-1 (or the pseudogene TRBV3-2), with D tentatively TRBD2 (5 bases). The CDR3 extends over 15 amino acids. The V end was cut by 4 bases, the J end by 6 bases, with 16 bases between. Germline CDR1 LGHDT, CDR2 YNNKEL (reference sequence). CDR3 DNA sequence: TGTGCCAGCAGCCGCTTGTGGCACGGGGTCAATGAGCAGTTCTTC. It specifies CASSRLWHGVNEQFF.

This clone was detected only once. The chain links TRBV7-2 to TRBJ1-6; 8 nucleotides match TRBD1. Germline V gene sequence: CDR1 SGHTA, CDR2 FQGNSA. The CDR3 covers 14 residues. The trim removed 8 bases at V and 10 bases at J, leaving 10 bases unmatched. The CDR3: CASQSQGGGSPLHF. CDR3 DNA sequence: TGTGCCAGCCAATCACAGGGGGGAGGGTCACCCCTCCACTTT.

The genes are TRBV7-9 and TRBJ2-1; D is perhaps TRBD2 (5 bases). Trimming pared 7 bases from V and 6 bases from J, leaving 16 bases between. The CDR3 extends over 14 amino acids. Germline V gives CDR1 SEHNR, CDR2 FQNEAQ (reference sequence). CDR3 loop: CASMLSGAFNEQFF. The CDR3 DNA sequence: TGTGCCAGCATGCTAAGCGGAGCCTTCAATGAGCAGTTCTTC.

The chain employs TRBV29-1 and TRBJ2-5, with a possible D match to TRBD2 (7 bases). CDR1 SQVTM and CDR2 ANQGSEA come from the germline V gene. V lost 5 bases, J lost 2 bases, and 18 bases lay in between. The CDR3 is 15 residues long. The CDR3 bases are TGCAGCGTTATTCCTCGGGGGAGGGGGCAAGAGACCCAGTACTTC. It is translated as CSVIPRGRGQETQYF.

This chain links TRBV27 with TRBJ1-2; tentative D call: TRBD1 (6 bases). The germline V gene encodes CDR1 MNHEY and CDR2 SMNVEV (reference sequence). V was cut by 4 bases and J by 9 bases, with 15 bases left in between. There are 13 residues in the CDR3. The CDR3 region has the DNA TGTGCCAGCAGTTCAGACAGGTTTATGAGCTACACCTTC. The encoded protein is CASSSDRFMSYTF.